The 29 T cell receptor beta chains below all came from one sample that was sequenced in a study of blood T cells in healthy people across ages. Primers used in a second PCR of about 6 to 12 cycles were a sample-barcoded 5' primer and a J-beta primer mix. TCRdb ran MiXCR on the 5' RACE reads and lists one entry per CDR3 protein. The table lists 700,000 to 800,000 distinct CDR3 sequences, about 42% of them singletons. Sample: blood. The source is a woman between 55 and 75 years old in good health.

The V call is TRBV5-1, the J call TRBJ2-3; D perhaps matches TRBD1 (6 bases). This CDR3 has 17 amino acids. Germline V gene lookup returns CDR1 SGHRS and CDR2 YFSETQ. V gave up 2 bases and J gave up 3 bases, with 19 bases separating them. The CDR3, as DNA: TGCGCCAGCAGCTTCTCATATTCAGCAGGGGAGACAGATACGCAGTATTTT. Translation: CASSFSYSAGETDTQYF.

J is TRBJ1-1 and V is TRBV9, with D unclear. The CDR3 has 13 residues. CDR1 SGDLS and CDR2 YYNGEE come from the germline V gene. V gave up 1 base and J gave up 1 base, with 5 bases separating them. The CDR3 DNA sequence: TGTGCCAGCAGCGTAACACCGAACACTGAAGCTTTCTTT. Amino acid sequence: CASSVTPNTEAFF.

This chain joins TRBV9 and TRBJ2-7; D uncertain. Between the trimmed V and J ends, which lost 0 bases and 3 bases, there was a span of 10 bases. Germline CDR1 and CDR2: SGDLS and YYNGEE. The CDR3 runs to 14 residues. Written as DNA, the CDR3 is TGTGCCAGCAGCGTAGGATACAGCCTCTACGAGCAGTACTTC. It is translated as CASSVGYSLYEQYF.

This chain connects TRBV7-9 to TRBJ2-3; D remains unclear. Germline assignment: CDR1 SEHNR and CDR2 FQNEAQ (reference sequence). Trimming cost V 5 bases and J 0 bases, with 12 bases left between them. The CDR3 covers 15 residues. The CDR3 DNA follows: TGTGCCAGCAGCCCCCTCGCGGCCAGCACAGATACGCAGTATTTT. It is translated as CASSPLAASTDTQYF.

This clonotype has more than one count but fewer than ten. This chain uses TRBV3-1 with TRBJ2-3; 9 bases line up with TRBD1. Germline lookup yields CDR1 LGHDT and CDR2 YNNKEL (reference sequence). This CDR3 spans 17 amino acids. Trimming at V came to 2 bases and at J to 2 bases, leaving 8 bases not matched to a gene. The CDR3 loop is CASSQPDRGPLTDTQYF. In DNA form, the CDR3 reads TGTGCCAGCAGCCAACCGGACAGGGGTCCACTCACAGATACGCAGTATTTT.

V usage is TRBV5-1 and J usage is TRBJ2-6; no firm D call. Germline loops: CDR1 SGHRS, CDR2 YFSETQ. Trimming pared 4 bases from V and 0 bases from J, leaving 8 bases between. The CDR3 extends over 15 amino acids. CDR3 sequence: CASSPEYSGANVLTF. For the CDR3, the DNA is TGCGCCAGCAGCCCCGAGTACTCTGGGGCCAACGTCCTGACTTTC.

This clonotype has ten or more counts. The J gene is TRBJ2-5, the V gene TRBV6-2 or TRBV6-3; TRBD1 might be the D (6 bases). The CDR3 totals 15 residues. With 6 bases removed from V and 2 bases from J, the gap between germline ends came to 16 bases. Per the germline V gene, CDR1 is MNHEY and CDR2 is SVGEGT. CDR3 nucleotide sequence: TGTGCCAGCAGAAGAATGAGGACAGAACAAGAGACCCAGTACTTC. It specifies CASRRMRTEQETQYF.

The gene calls are TRBV7-3 and TRBJ2-5; TRBD2 matches 14 bases. The CDR3 has 16 amino acids. Germline V gene lookup returns CDR1 SGHTA and CDR2 FQGTGA. Losses at the gene ends were 0 bases for V and 11 bases for J; bases not matched to a gene: 8. CDR3 region: CASSLTGLAGGNEQYF. The CDR3 DNA reads as TGTGCCAGCAGCTTAACCGGACTAGCGGGAGGCAATGAGCAGTACTTC.

The CDR3: CASTPSETSRFF. For the CDR3, the DNA is TGTGCCAGCACCCCATCCGAGACTAGTCGGTTCTTC. The chain recombines TRBV7-2 with TRBJ2-1, with D tentatively TRBD2 (6 bases). V lost 7 bases to trimming and J lost 15 bases, with 19 bases between them. Germline V lookup: CDR1 SGHTA, CDR2 FQGNSA. The CDR3 loop spans 12 amino acids.

At least ten counts were recorded for this clonotype. The DNA for the CDR3 is TGTGCCAGCAGCTTACGGCAGGGAGACACTGAAGCTTTCTTT. Protein: CASSLRQGDTEAFF. The chain employs TRBV7-8 and TRBJ1-1, with D possibly being TRBD1 (5 bases). Per germline, CDR1 SGHVS and CDR2 FQNEAQ. V lost 2 bases, J lost 3 bases, and 10 bases lay in between. CDR3 length: 14 residues.

The rearrangement links TRBV20-1 to TRBJ1-1; D unresolved. Per the germline V gene, CDR1 is DFQATT and CDR2 is SNEGSKA (reference sequence). Deletions cut 1 base from V and 5 bases from J, with 5 bases between. This CDR3 region has 11 residues. CDR3: CSARVRTEAFF. The DNA for the CDR3 is TGCAGTGCTAGAGTACGGACTGAAGCTTTCTTT.

The genes are TRBV10-3 and TRBJ1-2; weak D call: TRBD1 (5 bases). Germline V gene lookup returns CDR1 ENHRY and CDR2 SYGVKD. This CDR3 is built from 17 residues. The germline V and J ends were trimmed by 2 bases and 5 bases, with 21 bases remaining between them. The CDR3 is CAISEPDGTPNNYGYTF. Written as DNA, the CDR3 is TGTGCCATCAGTGAGCCCGACGGGACTCCTAACAATTATGGCTACACCTTC.

This clonotype was counted ten times or more. The gene calls are TRBV29-1 and TRBJ2-1; TRBD2 aligns across 8 bases. From germline, CDR1 is SQVTM and CDR2 ANQGSEA. The V segment lost 6 bases and the J segment 7 bases; nucleotides outside the gene matches: 11. CDR3 length: 14 residues. CDR3 protein: CSVAPYGGDNEQFF. In DNA, the CDR3 is TGCAGCGTGGCCCCCTACGGGGGGGATAATGAGCAGTTCTTC.

This chain joins TRBV6-5 and TRBJ2-7; tentative D call: TRBD2 (6 bases). Deletions cut 6 bases from V and 0 bases from J, with 15 bases between. This CDR3 is built from 15 residues. The germline CDR1 and CDR2 sequences are MNHEY and SVGAGI. The CDR3 spells CASREDYVNSYEQYF. The CDR3, as DNA: TGTGCCAGCAGGGAGGACTACGTTAACTCCTACGAGCAGTACTTC.

This clonotype was observed many times. V is TRBV29-1 and J is TRBJ1-2; D call uncertain. The V gene lost 7 bases and the J gene lost 3 bases, with 9 bases spanning the gap. The CDR3 totals 11 residues. Looked up from germline, CDR1 is SQVTM and CDR2 is ANQGSEA. CDR3 sequence reads: CSDKTDYGYTF. The DNA for the CDR3 is TGCAGCGACAAGACGGACTATGGCTACACCTTC. The variable domain in full, with the rest retrieved from reference TRBV29-1 and TRBJ1-2, is SAVISQKPSRDICQRGTSLTIQCQVDSQVTMMFWYRQQPGQSLTLIATANQGSEATYESGFVIDKFPISRPNLTFSTLTVSNMSPEDSSIYLCSDKTDYGYTFGSGTRLTVV.

This clonotype was seen only once. This rearrangement joins TRBV20-1 to TRBJ2-6; TRBD1 matches at 8 bases. This CDR3 contains 15 residues. J was trimmed by 2 bases and V by 5 bases; bases with no gene match: 5. Germline CDR1 reads DFQATT; CDR2 reads SNEGSKA (reference sequence). The CDR3 spells CSASQGAAGANVLTF. CDR3 bases: TGCAGTGCTTCTCAGGGGGCGGCTGGGGCCAACGTCCTGACTTTC.

V usage is TRBV7-9 and J usage is TRBJ2-1, with D perhaps assigned TRBD1 or TRBD2 (5 bases each). Between the trimmed V and J ends, which lost 3 bases and 7 bases, there was a span of 10 bases. The CDR3 extends over 13 amino acids. Germline V lookup: CDR1 SEHNR, CDR2 FQNEAQ (reference sequence). This chain's CDR3 is CASSFGKGNEQFF. The DNA of the CDR3 is TGTGCCAGCAGCTTCGGGAAGGGGAATGAGCAGTTCTTC.

The J gene is TRBJ2-3, the V gene TRBV11-2; D gene ambiguous. This CDR3 is built from 14 residues. The V and J ends lost 0 bases and 6 bases respectively, with 10 bases between them. CDR1 and CDR2 (germline): SGHAT, FQNNGV. The CDR3, as DNA: TGTGCCAGCAGCTTAGATCGAGCTTTGGATACGCAGTATTTT. Protein: CASSLDRALDTQYF. Full variable domain (remainder filled in from reference TRBV11-2 and TRBJ2-3): EAGVAQSPRYKIIEKRQSVAFWCNPISGHATLYWYQQILGQGPKLLIQFQNNGVVDDSQLPKDRFSAERLKGVDSTLKIQPAKLEDSAVYLCASSLDRALDTQYFGPGTRLTVL.

This chain connects TRBV3-1 to TRBJ2-1, with 7 bases matching TRBD1. Germline CDR1 is LGHDT and CDR2 is YNNKEL (reference sequence). This CDR3 is 13 amino acids long. Unmatched junction bases numbered 9, after V lost 1 base and J lost 15 bases. Here the CDR3 reads CASSQVEGAAPFF. DNA for the CDR3: TGTGCCAGCAGCCAAGTTGAGGGGGCTGCTCCGTTCTTC.

The chain joins TRBV7-9 to TRBJ2-3, with TRBD1 matching 7 bases. The junction had 11 bases not matched to a gene; V was cut back by 5 bases and J by 9 bases. Germline V gene lookup returns CDR1 SEHNR and CDR2 FQNEAQ (reference sequence). The CDR3 loop spans 14 amino acids. CDR3 nucleotide sequence: TGTGCCAGCAGCCGGGACAGTAAGTTGGAGACGCAGTATTTT. Its protein is CASSRDSKLETQYF.

The chain is built from TRBV6-6 and TRBJ1-2; 8 bases are shared with TRBD1. J gave up 0 bases and V 5 bases, and 2 bases lay outside the gene matches. The CDR3 runs to 14 residues. CDR1 and CDR2 from the germline V gene are MNHNY and SVGAGI (reference sequence). CDR3 bases: TGTGCCAGCAGTGGACAGGGATCTAACTATGGCTACACCTTC. The encoded protein is CASSGQGSNYGYTF.

In its sample, this clonotype was seen a few times. J is TRBJ2-1 and V is TRBV2, with D unclear. This CDR3 comprises 12 residues. Per germline, CDR1 SNHLY and CDR2 FYNNEI. With 8 bases removed from V and 6 bases from J, the gap between germline ends came to 11 bases. CDR3 in DNA: TGTGCCAGCGTATTAATTGCCAATGAGCAGTTCTTC. Amino acids: CASVLIANEQFF. The full variable domain, completed using reference TRBV2 and TRBJ2-1, is EPEVTQTPSHQVTQMGQEVILRCVPISNHLYFYWYRQILGQKVEFLVSFYNNEISEKSEIFDDQFSVERPDGSNFTLKIRSTKLEDSAMYFCASVLIANEQFFGPGTRLTVL.

The rearrangement joins TRBV18 to TRBJ2-3, with D hard to call. The V gene's germline CDR1 is KGHSH and CDR2 LQKENI. The CDR3 contains 13 residues. Trimming removed 5 bases at V and 6 bases at J, with 12 bases between. For the CDR3, the DNA is TGTGCCAGCTCAGGGCCACTCGGGGATACGCAGTATTTT. Translation: CASSGPLGDTQYF. Full variable domain (outside the CDR3, taken from reference TRBV18 and TRBJ2-3): NAGVMQNPRHLVRRRGQEARLRCSPMKGHSHVYWYRQLPEEGLKFMVYLQKENIIDESGMPKERFSAEFPKEGPSILRIQQVVRGDSAAYFCASSGPLGDTQYFGPGTRLTVL.

This clonotype showed up just a few times. A read error may be the cause here, since a much bigger clone is one base away. This chain links TRBV10-3 with TRBJ2-5; 11 bases fit TRBD2. Trimming cost V 7 bases and J 11 bases; bases outside gene matches: 15. Germline CDR1 reads ENHRY; CDR2 reads SYGVKD. This CDR3 has 15 residues. The CDR3 bases are TGTGCCATCAAGACGACTAGCGGGATTGTGGATGAGCAGTACTTC. It encodes CAIKTTSGIVDEQYF.

The chain combines TRBV6-1 with TRBJ1-1; weak D call: TRBD1 (5 bases). Between the trimmed V and J ends, which lost 3 bases and 5 bases, there was a span of 10 bases. Germline CDR1 reads MNHNS; CDR2 reads SASEGT. The CDR3 runs to 13 residues. In DNA form, the CDR3 reads TGTGCCAGCAGTGACAGGGTTGGGACTGAAGCTTTCTTT. It encodes CASSDRVGTEAFF.

The chain combines TRBV14 with TRBJ1-2, with D perhaps TRBD1 (6 bases). The V gene lost 2 bases and the J gene lost 3 bases, with 10 bases spanning the gap. The CDR3 covers 14 residues. Per germline, CDR1 SGHDN and CDR2 FVKESK. In nucleotides, the CDR3 is TGTGCCAGCAGCCAAACAGGGCTAGACTATGGCTACACCTTC. It specifies CASSQTGLDYGYTF.

There are a few counts of this clonotype. The chain is built from TRBV27 and TRBJ2-5; 7 bases line up with TRBD2. Germline trimming cut 6 bases from V and 2 bases from J; bases unmatched to any gene: 6. From germline, CDR1 is MNHEY and CDR2 SMNVEV (reference sequence). The CDR3 is 14 amino acids. The CDR3 DNA is TGTGCCAGCAGCCACTGGGGGGGGCAAGAGACCCAGTACTTC. As protein: CASSHWGGQETQYF.

A few counts support this clonotype. J is TRBJ2-1 and V is TRBV7-2; 9 bases agree with TRBD2. CDR3 length equals 17 residues. V lost 7 bases, J lost 2 bases, and 12 bases stayed unmatched. The germline V gene has CDR1 SGHTA and CDR2 FQGNSA. For the CDR3, the DNA is TGTGCCAGCACCCCAGGAGCGGGAGGTGTCCCCTACAATGAGCAGTTCTTC. This gives the protein CASTPGAGGVPYNEQFF.

The CDR3 sequence is CASTGQPEGEQYF. The CDR3 DNA is TGTGCCAGCACGGGACAGCCAGAGGGCGAGCAGTACTTC. The chain has TRBV2 and TRBJ2-7; 7 bases map to TRBD1. The CDR3 is made up of 13 amino acids. Germline V gives CDR1 SNHLY, CDR2 FYNNEI. V lost 7 bases to trimming and J lost 6 bases; unmatched junction nucleotides: 9. Looking up the rest from reference TRBV2 and TRBJ2-7 gives the full variable domain: EPEVTQTPSHQVTQMGQEVILRCVPISNHLYFYWYRQILGQKVEFLVSFYNNEISEKSEIFDDQFSVERPDGSNFTLKIRSTKLEDSAMYFCASTGQPEGEQYFGPGTRLTVT.